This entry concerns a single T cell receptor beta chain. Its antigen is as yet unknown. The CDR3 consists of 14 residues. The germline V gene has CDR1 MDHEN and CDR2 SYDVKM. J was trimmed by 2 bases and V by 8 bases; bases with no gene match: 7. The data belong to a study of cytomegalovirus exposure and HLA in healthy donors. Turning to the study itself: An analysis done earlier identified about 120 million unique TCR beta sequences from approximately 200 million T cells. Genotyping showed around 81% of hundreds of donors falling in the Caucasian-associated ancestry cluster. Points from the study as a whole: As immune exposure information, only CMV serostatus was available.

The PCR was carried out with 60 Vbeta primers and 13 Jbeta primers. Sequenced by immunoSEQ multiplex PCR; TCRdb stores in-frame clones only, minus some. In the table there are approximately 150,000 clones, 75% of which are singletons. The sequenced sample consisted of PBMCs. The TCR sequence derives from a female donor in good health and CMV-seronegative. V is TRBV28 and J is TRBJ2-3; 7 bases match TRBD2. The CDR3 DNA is TGTGCCAGCTCACGGGGGGACCTCACAGATACGCAGTATTTT. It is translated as CASSRGDLTDTQYF.